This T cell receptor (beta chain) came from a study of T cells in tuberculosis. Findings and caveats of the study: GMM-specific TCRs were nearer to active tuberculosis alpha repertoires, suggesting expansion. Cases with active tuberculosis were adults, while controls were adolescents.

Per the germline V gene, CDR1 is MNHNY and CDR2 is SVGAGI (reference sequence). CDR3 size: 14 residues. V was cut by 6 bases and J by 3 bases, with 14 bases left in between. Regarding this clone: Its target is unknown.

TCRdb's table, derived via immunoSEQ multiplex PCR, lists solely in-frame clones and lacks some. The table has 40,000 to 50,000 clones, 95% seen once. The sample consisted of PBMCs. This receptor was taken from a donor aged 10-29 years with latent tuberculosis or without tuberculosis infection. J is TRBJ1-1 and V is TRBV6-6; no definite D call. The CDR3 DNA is TGTGCCAGCAGCCCATGGAGGGAGGACACTGAAGCTTTCTTT. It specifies CASSPWREDTEAFF.